The 18 T cell receptor beta chains listed next were all sequenced from one sample in a study of blood T cell repertoires in COVID-19. Assay used: immunoSEQ multiplex PCR; TCRdb lists only in-frame clones, some missing. Of 150,000 to 200,000 clones listed, about nine tenths are singletons. The sequencing input was peripheral blood. The receptor source for this set is a man aged 45 to 65 with acute or convalescent COVID-19.

The rearrangement joins TRBV18 to TRBJ2-7; 7 nucleotides agree with TRBD2. Germline V gene lookup returns CDR1 KGHSH and CDR2 LQKENI. This CDR3 spans 15 amino acids. J lost 4 bases, V lost 2 bases, and 8 bases had no gene match. CDR3 DNA: TGTGCCAGCTCACCAAACCGAGGGACTACGTACGAGCAGTACTTC. Encoded protein: CASSPNRGTTYEQYF.

The rearrangement links TRBV7-3 to TRBJ2-3; possible D gene TRBD2, 6 bases. CDR3 length equals 16 residues. Trimming took 2 bases from V and 4 from J, leaving 16 bases between them. Germline V gene sequence: CDR1 SGHTA, CDR2 FQGTGA. The DNA for the CDR3 is TGTGCCAGCAGCTTAGAGGGGAGGCAGGGTGCAGATACGCAGTATTTT. It encodes CASSLEGRQGADTQYF.

The chain uses TRBV23-1 and TRBJ1-5; TRBD1 aligns across 8 bases. TRBV23-1 is recorded as an ORF, its role being uncertain. The V and J ends lost 0 bases and 2 bases, in that order; junction bases with no gene match: 3. The CDR3 is made up of 16 amino acids. CDR3 DNA: TGCGCCAGCAGTCAATCGATGGGACAGGGCAATCAGCCCCAGCATTTT. Amino acids: CASSQSMGQGNQPQHF.

This rearrangement joins TRBV9 to TRBJ1-4; D is ambiguous. The CDR3 totals 16 residues. The ends were cut back, 3 bases at V and 0 bases at J, with 12 bases in the middle. The germline V gene has CDR1 SGDLS and CDR2 YYNGEE. The CDR3 sequence: CASSGSGYATNEKLFF. CDR3 DNA sequence: TGTGCCAGCAGCGGCTCAGGCTATGCAACTAATGAAAAACTGTTTTTT.

V is TRBV24-1 and J is TRBJ2-1; D is perhaps TRBD2 (6 bases). This CDR3 contains 12 residues. Germline CDR1 KGHDR, CDR2 SFDVKD. V lost 4 bases and J lost 8, with 8 bases in between. DNA for the CDR3: TGTGCCACCAGTGAATGGGGGGATGAGCAGTTCTTC. Its translation: CATSEWGDEQFF.

The chain is built from TRBV27 and TRBJ1-6; D ambiguous. The CDR3 covers 13 residues. Germline assignment: CDR1 MNHEY and CDR2 SMNVEV (reference sequence). Between the trimmed V and J ends, which lost 2 bases and 4 bases, there was a span of 3 bases. The CDR3 protein is CASSLVYNSPLHF. The DNA of the CDR3 is TGTGCCAGCAGTTTAGTATATAATTCACCCCTCCACTTT.

This rearrangement joins TRBV5-5 to TRBJ1-3, with D tentatively TRBD1 (5 bases). V lost 0 bases, J lost 2 bases, and 9 bases lay in between. CDR1 and CDR2 from the germline V gene are SGHKS and YYEKEE (reference sequence). CDR3 length: 15 amino acids. This CDR3 reads CASSLAWGAGNTIYF. DNA of the CDR3: TGTGCCAGCAGCTTGGCCTGGGGCGCTGGAAACACCATATATTTT. Together with reference TRBV5-5 and TRBJ1-3, the CDR3 gives the full variable domain: DAGVTQSPTHLIKTRGQQVTLRCSPISGHKSVSWYQQVLGQGPQFIFQYYEKEERGRGNFPDRFSARQFPNYSSELNVNALLLGDSALYLCASSLAWGAGNTIYFGEGSWLTVV.

This chain connects TRBV18 to TRBJ2-2; 7 nucleotides align to TRBD1. V shed 4 bases and J 0 bases; nucleotides not matched to a gene: 11. CDR1 and CDR2 (germline): KGHSH, LQKENI. The CDR3 extends over 18 amino acids. CDR3 sequence reads: CASSRSSRGQTNTGELFF. The CDR3 nucleotides read TGTGCCAGCTCACGAAGTAGTCGGGGACAGACGAACACCGGGGAGCTGTTTTTT.

The chain combines TRBV11-2 with TRBJ1-1; D remains unclear. Germline lookup yields CDR1 SGHAT and CDR2 FQNNGV. V gave up 0 bases and J gave up 1 base, with 12 bases separating them. The CDR3 extends over 16 amino acids. The CDR3, as DNA: TGTGCCAGCAGCTTAGAGGGCAGTGGGTGGAACACTGAAGCTTTCTTT. It yields the protein CASSLEGSGWNTEAFF.

The chain recombines TRBV30 with TRBJ1-2; 8 bases align to TRBD1. This CDR3 is 14 amino acids long. With V trimmed by 4 bases and J by 0 bases, 4 bases remained unmatched. CDR1 is GTSNPN and CDR2 is SVGIG in the germline V gene (reference sequence). The CDR3 here is CAWMGQASNYGYTF. DNA for the CDR3: TGTGCCTGGATGGGACAGGCCTCTAACTATGGCTACACCTTC.

The chain uses TRBV9 and TRBJ2-5; D may be TRBD1 (6 bases). The CDR3 contains 15 residues. Trimming shortened V by 0 bases and J by 5 bases, and 14 bases separated the two germline ends. Germline-derived CDR1 and CDR2 are SGDLS and YYNGEE. CDR3 region: CASSVGAGVVETQYF. In DNA form, the CDR3 reads TGTGCCAGCAGCGTAGGAGCAGGGGTCGTCGAGACCCAGTACTTC.

This sequence joins TRBV28 and TRBJ1-5, with 9 bases identical to TRBD1. The CDR3 has 15 residues. Germline assignment: CDR1 MDHEN and CDR2 SYDVKM. J gave up 7 bases and V 6 bases, and 10 bases lay outside the gene matches. The CDR3 sequence: CASRAGTGITQPQHF. For the CDR3, the DNA is TGTGCCAGCAGAGCCGGGACAGGGATTACCCAGCCCCAGCATTTT.

The chain joins TRBV7-2 to TRBJ2-1; TRBD1 is a possible D gene (6 bases). CDR1 is SGHTA, CDR2 FQGNSA, per germline. The V end was cut by 0 bases, the J end by 2 bases, with 17 bases between. This CDR3 is built from 18 residues. In DNA form, the CDR3 reads TGTGCCAGCAGCTTAGCGGATGTACAGGGCAATACCTACAATGAGCAGTTCTTC. It specifies CASSLADVQGNTYNEQFF.

This chain uses TRBV29-1 with TRBJ1-1; unclear D gene. CDR1 and CDR2 (germline): SQVTM, ANQGSEA. The CDR3 is 13 residues long. Trimming pared 6 bases from V and 6 bases from J, leaving 17 bases between. The CDR3 sequence is CSVEGRQAPEAFF. The CDR3, as DNA: TGCAGCGTCGAGGGTCGGCAGGCCCCTGAAGCTTTCTTT.

The V and J genes are TRBV7-2 and TRBJ1-1, with unresolved D. This CDR3 has 14 amino acids. V was pared by 0 bases and J by 6 bases, with 11 bases between. Germline CDR1 is SGHTA and CDR2 is FQGNSA. CDR3 sequence: CASSLALHGPEAFF. CDR3 sequence (DNA): TGTGCCAGCAGCTTAGCCCTCCATGGGCCTGAAGCTTTCTTT. The entire variable domain, with the rest obtained from reference TRBV7-2 and TRBJ1-1, is as follows: GAGVSQSPSNKVTEKGKDVELRCDPISGHTALYWYRQSLGQGLEFLIYFQGNSAPDKSGLPSDRFSAERTGGSVSTLTIQRTQQEDSAVYLCASSLALHGPEAFFGQGTRLTVV.

V usage is TRBV5-1 and J usage is TRBJ2-3; the D gene is possibly TRBD2 (5 bases). The length of the CDR3 is 16 residues. The germline V gene encodes CDR1 SGHRS and CDR2 YFSETQ. V lost 0 bases, J lost 0 bases, and 11 bases lay in between. The CDR3 nucleotides are TGCGCCAGCAGCTTGGATCGGGGATTTAGCACAGATACGCAGTATTTT. This sequence encodes CASSLDRGFSTDTQYF.

This clone was detected only once. The chain carries TRBV20-1 and TRBJ2-7; 8 nucleotides match TRBD2. Germline-derived CDR1 and CDR2 are DFQATT and SNEGSKA (reference sequence). This CDR3 spans 15 amino acids. V shed 3 bases, J shed 2 bases, and the junction held 9 bases outside the gene matches. The CDR3 DNA follows: TGCAGTGCTAGTGGAGGGCGGGGGGCCGCCTACGAGCAGTACGTC. As protein: CSASGGRGAAYEQYV.

The rearrangement joins TRBV29-1 to TRBJ2-2, with D possibly being TRBD1 (6 bases). Germline CDR1 reads SQVTM; CDR2 reads ANQGSEA. V lost 4 bases and J lost 7, with 46 bases in between. The CDR3 contains 24 residues. Here the CDR3 reads CSVAGRDHGLSSSRGGTTYGELFF. For the CDR3, the DNA is TGCAGCGTTGCGGGCCGGGACCACGGACTTAGCTCCTCCAGGGGCGGTACGACCTACGGGGAGCTGTTTTTT.